This T cell receptor (beta chain) was recorded in a study of cytomegalovirus exposure and HLA in healthy donors. Study results and limitations: Overall, approximately 180 TCR beta chains were annotated as cytomegalovirus-associated. Rare sequences made up most TCRs, while some public TCRs were found in many donors. CMV serostatus was the only recorded immune exposure for donors. A later analysis showed that HLA-associated TCR beta chains had undergone more clonal expansion than equally common others.

Trimming stripped 2 bases from V and 4 bases from J, with 6 bases between. The germline V gene has CDR1 MDHEN and CDR2 SYDVKM. This CDR3 spans 12 amino acids. PCR used 60 Vbeta primers and 13 Jbeta primers. Assay: immunoSEQ multiplex PCR; the TCRdb copy retains only in-frame clones and omits some. The data hold about 120,000 clones, with 78% observed a single time. Details on this clone: Its antigen is as yet unknown.

This chain uses TRBV28 with TRBJ2-7, with D unresolved. Sequences were obtained from PBMCs. This receptor was obtained from a man aged 25-40 years in good health and CMV-seropositive. The CDR3 coding sequence is TGTGCCAGCAGTTTACCCCCATACGAGCAGTACTTC. It translates to CASSLPPYEQYF. Combining the CDR3 with reference TRBV28 and TRBJ2-7 gives the whole variable domain DVKVTQSSRYLVKRTGEKVFLECVQDMDHENMFWYRQDPGLGLRLIYFSYDVKMKEKGDIPEGYSVSREKKERFSLILESASTNQTSMYLCASSLPPYEQYFGPGTRLTVT.